This passage covers 4 T cell receptor beta chains from one sample sequenced in a study of cytomegalovirus exposure and HLA in healthy donors. The study ran its PCR with 60 Vbeta and 13 Jbeta primers. The assay was immunoSEQ multiplex PCR, and TCRdb's table has in-frame clones only and misses some. The data show 80,000 to 95,000 clones, 78% seen once. Material: PBMCs. The receptors shown here come from a man between 18 and 29 years old in good health and CMV-seropositive.

This clone has only a few counts. The chain uses TRBV7-9 and TRBJ2-7; weak D call: TRBD2 (6 bases). With 4 bases removed from V and 7 bases from J, the gap between germline ends came to 17 bases. Germline CDR1 is SEHNR and CDR2 is FQNEAQ (reference sequence). This CDR3 comprises 14 residues. CDR3 region: CASSSQEGGFEQYF. The DNA of the CDR3 is TGTGCCAGCAGCTCCCAAGAGGGAGGTTTTGAGCAGTACTTC.

This rearrangement joins TRBV20-1 to TRBJ2-7; TRBD2 matches 7 bases. Unmatched junction bases numbered 0, after V lost 6 bases and J lost 4 bases. The CDR3 covers 10 residues. Germline assignment: CDR1 DFQATT and CDR2 SNEGSKA (reference sequence). CDR3 residues: CSAAGYEQYF. The CDR3 nucleotides are TGCAGTGCAGCGGGGTACGAGCAGTACTTC.

The J gene is TRBJ1-1, the V gene TRBV20-1; D remains ambiguous. In germline, CDR1 is DFQATT, CDR2 SNEGSKA (reference sequence). V lost 5 bases to trimming and J lost 1 base, with 5 bases between them. The CDR3 loop spans 11 amino acids. CDR3 region: CSALKNTEAFF. Here the CDR3 DNA reads TGCAGTGCTTTAAAGAACACTGAAGCTTTCTTT.

The chain is built from TRBV9 and TRBJ2-3; D possibly corresponds to TRBD1 (5 bases). V shed 1 base and J shed 6 bases, with 6 bases lying between them. There are 12 residues in the CDR3. Germline CDR1 SGDLS, CDR2 YYNGEE. CDR3 DNA sequence: TGTGCCAGCAGCGTACAGGGTGATACGCAGTATTTT. Translated, it gives CASSVQGDTQYF.